This T cell receptor (beta chain) is drawn from a study of T cells in Graves' hyperthyroidism and ophthalmopathy. Whole-study context: Peripheral blood was taken when the disease was first diagnosed, before any treatment began.

Absence of ophthalmopathy progression within 18 months defined stable Graves' hyperthyroidism. This clonotype came up a few times. What it recognizes is unknown. The CDR3 has 11 amino acids. V gave up 7 bases and J gave up 5 bases, with 11 bases separating them. The germline V gene has CDR1 DFQATT and CDR2 SNEGSKA (reference sequence). The study's findings and limits: The model made its ophthalmopathy prediction, and onset followed a median about 5.9 months later.

RNA transcripts yielded amplified TCR beta CDR3 regions. When the TCR CDR3 underwent first-round RT-PCR, the HTBI primer set was used. MiXCR was run by TCRdb on the multiplex PCR reads, yielding one entry per CDR3 protein. The data hold hundreds of thousands of distinct CDR3 sequences, with about two fifths observed a single time. The source of this sequence is a man between 18 and 35 years old with Graves' hyperthyroidism. V is TRBV20-1 and J is TRBJ1-1; TRBD1 is a possible D gene (6 bases). The sample consisted of blood. CDR3 protein: CSGEGGTEAFF. The CDR3, as DNA: TGCAGTGGGGAGGGGGGTACTGAAGCTTTCTTT.